This T cell receptor beta chain stems from a study of CD8+CD57+ T cells in acquired aplastic anemia. About the research overall: Approximately 11 million reads were obtained on average for healthy donor CD4+ cells. General study points: No significant patient-versus-control difference appeared in CD8+ Simpson's diversity. The same twenty-nine CD8+ CDR3 sequences occurred in patients and in controls.

The germline gives CDR1 MNHNS, CDR2 SASEGT. The ends lost 6 bases at V and 8 bases at J; junction bases unmatched: 11. The CDR3 has 15 amino acids. Genomic DNA templated the TCR beta VDJ and CDR3 profiling. TCRdb reprocessed the reads with MiXCR, giving one entry per CDR3 protein. The table lists more than 150,000 distinct CDR3 sequences, just over 45% of them singletons. This clonotype showed up many times. Its antigen remains unknown. Sequenced sample: sorted CD4+, CD8+, or CD8+CD57+ T cells (not recorded which) from PBMCs. The chain is built from TRBV6-1 and TRBJ2-1; 9 bases align to TRBD1. The TCR originated in a human donor in good health. CDR3 loop: CASRLWTGEGDEQFF. CDR3 nucleotides: TGTGCCAGCAGGTTGTGGACAGGGGAAGGCGATGAGCAGTTCTTC.